The text below deals with one T cell receptor beta chain. The source of the sample is a study of blood T cells in healthy people across ages. The CDR3 is made up of 13 amino acids. Germline trimming cut 7 bases from V and 6 bases from J; bases unmatched to any gene: 5. The germline gives CDR1 MNHEY, CDR2 SMNVEV (reference sequence). For the second PCR, which ran for 7 to 11 cycles, a sample-barcoded 5' primer and a J-beta primer mix were used. TCRdb recomputed calls from the 5' RACE reads with MiXCR, one row per CDR3 protein. The data hold roughly 2 million distinct CDR3 sequences, with just under 50% observed a single time.

The source is a woman in her 40s in good health. The rearrangement links TRBV27 to TRBJ2-1; 8 nucleotides align to TRBD1. Sequenced sample: blood. CDR3 bases: TGTGCCAGCATTGGACAGGGCCTCAATGAGCAGTTCTTC. Translating it yields CASIGQGLNEQFF.